The 30 T cell receptor beta chains below come from one sample, sequenced in a study of cytomegalovirus exposure and HLA in healthy donors. The PCR contained 60 Vbeta and 13 Jbeta primers. Sequenced by immunoSEQ multiplex PCR; TCRdb stores in-frame clones only, minus some. Among about 110,000 clones listed, about 70% were seen once. The sequenced sample was PBMCs. All receptors derive from a woman aged 25 to 45 in good health and CMV-seronegative.

The CDR3 spells CASSLVGQGTYEQYF. Here the CDR3 DNA reads TGCGCCAGCAGCTTGGTGGGACAGGGCACCTACGAGCAGTACTTC. V is TRBV5-1 and J is TRBJ2-7; 9 nucleotides align to TRBD1. V was clipped by 0 bases and J by 2 bases; unmatched bases: 3. The CDR3 sequence is 15 residues long. The germline V gene has CDR1 SGHRS and CDR2 YFSETQ.

The chain links TRBV2 to TRBJ1-5; D unclear. The V end lost 7 bases, the J end lost 8 bases, and 15 bases lay between the germline ends. Per germline, CDR1 SNHLY and CDR2 FYNNEI. The CDR3 sequence is 13 residues long. CDR3 in DNA: TGTGCCAGCACCAACGGGGATTGGGAGCCCCAGCATTTT. It is translated as CASTNGDWEPQHF.

This sequence joins TRBV7-2 and TRBJ1-3; D perhaps matches TRBD1 (5 bases). Trimming took off 6 bases at V and 7 bases at J, with 22 bases between the two ends. Germline V lookup: CDR1 SGHTA, CDR2 FQGNSA. CDR3 size: 16 residues. The CDR3 loop reads CASREHQGLSANTIYF. The CDR3 bases are TGTGCCAGCAGAGAGCATCAGGGACTAAGCGCCAACACCATATATTTT.

This clone has a single count. The genes are TRBV6-6 and TRBJ1-3, with unresolved D. CDR1 and CDR2 from the germline V gene are MNHNY and SVGAGI (reference sequence). The V and J ends lost 2 bases and 0 bases respectively, with 5 bases between them. The CDR3 runs 14 residues. The CDR3 DNA sequence: TGTGCCAGCAGTTACCTAAACTCTGGAAACACCATATATTTT. Its protein product is CASSYLNSGNTIYF.

This rearrangement joins TRBV30 to TRBJ1-1; the match to TRBD1 covers 7 bases. With V trimmed by 5 bases and J by 0 bases, 12 bases remained unmatched. Germline CDR1 reads GTSNPN; CDR2 reads SVGIG (reference sequence). CDR3 length: 16 amino acids. CDR3 loop: CAWLKGAGGMNTEAFF. In DNA form, the CDR3 reads TGTGCCTGGCTCAAGGGGGCAGGTGGGATGAACACTGAAGCTTTCTTT. The entire variable domain, with the rest obtained from reference TRBV30 and TRBJ1-1, is as follows: SQTIHQWPATLVQPVGSPLSLECTVEGTSNPNLYWYRQAAGRGLQLLFYSVGIGQISSEVPQNLSASRPQDRQFILSSKKLLLSDSGFYLCAWLKGAGGMNTEAFFGQGTRLTVV.

The chain uses TRBV28 and TRBJ1-5, with 9 bases identical to TRBD1. V lost 6 bases, J lost 0 bases, and 9 bases stayed unmatched. The CDR3 length is 17 residues. Looked up from germline, CDR1 is MDHEN and CDR2 is SYDVKM. The DNA of the CDR3 is TGTGCCAGCAGATCGGGACAGGGCGGTAATAGCAATCAGCCCCAGCATTTT. Amino acid sequence: CASRSGQGGNSNQPQHF.

This clone was recorded only once. The genes are TRBV19 and TRBJ1-1; 8 bases fit TRBD1. The CDR3 covers 13 residues. Germline values: CDR1 LNHDA, CDR2 SQIVND (reference sequence). V was clipped by 3 bases and J by 11 bases; unmatched bases: 8. The CDR3 nucleotides read TGTGCCAGTAGTATCAGACAGGGGCTGAGCGCTTTCTTT. Its protein product is CASSIRQGLSAFF.

The V call is TRBV6-1, the J call TRBJ2-1; a possible D gene is TRBD2 (8 bases). This CDR3 has 15 residues. V was pared by 8 bases and J by 3 bases, with 17 bases between. Germline assignment: CDR1 MNHNS and CDR2 SASEGT. The DNA of the CDR3 is TGTGCCAGCCGGGAGGGTAGACAGGGCTACAATGAGCAGTTCTTC. Translation gives CASREGRQGYNEQFF.

The rearrangement joins TRBV19 to TRBJ1-1, with unresolved D. Trimming pared 4 bases from V and 7 bases from J, leaving 13 bases between. The CDR3 spans 13 residues. The germline V gene encodes CDR1 LNHDA and CDR2 SQIVND (reference sequence). This CDR3 reads CASSREGRNEAFF. The CDR3 DNA follows: TGTGCCAGTAGTAGGGAAGGGAGGAATGAAGCTTTCTTT.

The CDR3 region is CASTILTRPYEQYF. In DNA form, the CDR3 reads TGTGCCAGTACCATACTGACACGGCCCTACGAGCAGTACTTC. This sequence joins TRBV19 and TRBJ2-7; no clear D gene. The CDR3 sequence is 14 residues long. Germline V gives CDR1 LNHDA, CDR2 SQIVND (reference sequence). The ends were cut back, 7 bases at V and 2 bases at J, with 15 bases in the middle.

This chain links TRBV7-9 with TRBJ2-1; 10 bases line up with TRBD2. Germline V lookup: CDR1 SEHNR, CDR2 FQNEAQ (reference sequence). This CDR3 contains 16 residues. J was trimmed by 4 bases and V by 0 bases; bases with no gene match: 3. CDR3 bases: TGTGCCAGCAGCTTAGCCCTAGCGGGAGTGTACAATGAGCAGTTCTTC. The encoded protein is CASSLALAGVYNEQFF.

The chain joins TRBV5-6 to TRBJ2-7, with TRBD1 identical over 7 bases. The CDR3 length is 13 residues. V shed 3 bases, J shed 2 bases, and the junction held 2 bases outside the gene matches. The germline CDR1 and CDR2 sequences are SGHDT and YYEEEE. The CDR3 protein is CASSSGTAYEQYF. CDR3 coding DNA: TGTGCCAGCAGCTCCGGGACAGCCTACGAGCAGTACTTC.

This clone was detected a few times. The chain combines TRBV4-3 with TRBJ1-4, with D possibly matching TRBD1 (5 bases). Germline-derived CDR1 and CDR2 are LGHNA and YSLEER. V shed 4 bases and J shed 7 bases, with 19 bases lying between them. This CDR3 is built from 16 residues. This chain's CDR3 is CASSPVYPGQSEKLFF. The CDR3 coding sequence is TGCGCCAGCAGCCCTGTCTACCCAGGGCAATCTGAAAAACTGTTTTTT.

This chain joins TRBV6-5 and TRBJ2-7, with a weak D call TRBD2 (5 bases). Germline lookup yields CDR1 MNHEY and CDR2 SVGAGI. V lost 5 bases and J lost 3, with 17 bases in between. The CDR3 runs 15 residues. The CDR3, as DNA: TGTGCCAGCAGTACCCTGACTACTACCATCTACGAGCAGTACTTC. It is translated as CASSTLTTTIYEQYF.

The CDR3, as DNA: TGTGCCAGCAGCCAATCGTCGGGAACTGAAGCTTTCTTT. This encodes CASSQSSGTEAFF. The rearrangement joins TRBV7-9 to TRBJ1-1; no firm D call. CDR1 SEHNR and CDR2 FQNEAQ come from the germline V gene (reference sequence). The CDR3 is 13 residues long. Between the trimmed V and J ends, which lost 5 bases and 5 bases, there was a span of 12 bases.

This chain joins TRBV5-1 and TRBJ2-7; 14 positions match TRBD2. The CDR3 is 14 residues long. The V gene's germline CDR1 is SGHRS and CDR2 YFSETQ. V shed 4 bases and J 10 bases; nucleotides not matched to a gene: 7. The CDR3 is CASSPGTSGGFQYF. CDR3 coding DNA: TGCGCCAGCAGCCCCGGGACTAGCGGGGGCTTTCAGTACTTC.

This sequence joins TRBV7-2 and TRBJ1-1, with D unclear. Germline-derived CDR1 and CDR2 are SGHTA and FQGNSA. The germline V and J ends were trimmed by 2 bases and 9 bases, with 28 bases remaining between them. This CDR3 region has 18 residues. The CDR3 DNA reads as TGTGCCAGCAGCTTAAAGGTGGGCCGCAGCCCCCTTATCGTGAAAGCTTTCTTT. Protein product: CASSLKVGRSPLIVKAFF.

The sample holds one count of this clone. This chain uses TRBV11-2 with TRBJ2-7, with a weak D call TRBD2 (7 bases). The germline V gene has CDR1 SGHAT and CDR2 FQNNGV. The CDR3 covers 13 residues. V was pared by 10 bases and J by 2 bases, with 15 bases between. CDR3 coding DNA: TGTGCCACCAGTGCGGGGGCTACCTACGAGCAGTACTTC. Its protein is CATSAGATYEQYF.

This chain links TRBV6-4 with TRBJ2-3; perhaps TRBD2 as D (5 bases). V was shortened by 8 bases and J by 2 bases, with 14 bases between the two germline ends. The CDR3 has 14 amino acids. The germline gives CDR1 MRHNA, CDR2 SNTAGT. The CDR3 reads CASSVGLITDTQYF. CDR3 DNA: TGTGCCAGCTCGGTAGGACTCATCACAGATACGCAGTATTTT.

This chain joins TRBV7-2 and TRBJ1-2, with D uncertain. The CDR3 is 13 residues long. The germline V gene has CDR1 SGHTA and CDR2 FQGNSA. Trimming took 0 bases from V and 3 from J, leaving 5 bases between them. CDR3 sequence reads: CASSLASDYGYTF. CDR3 in DNA: TGTGCCAGCAGCTTAGCGTCTGACTATGGCTACACCTTC.

The V call is TRBV15, the J call TRBJ1-1; 8 bases are a match to TRBD1. This CDR3 comprises 15 residues. Trimming took 3 bases from V and 2 from J; bases not matched to a gene: 5. Looked up from germline, CDR1 is LNHNV and CDR2 is YYDKDF (reference sequence). The CDR3 loop is CATSSHRGSNTEAFF. The CDR3 coding sequence is TGTGCCACCAGCAGCCACAGGGGGAGCAACACTGAAGCTTTCTTT.

This clone has just one count. This chain links TRBV5-1 with TRBJ2-2; 11 bases agree with TRBD1. V lost 4 bases to trimming and J lost 5 bases; unmatched junction nucleotides: 4. The CDR3 consists of 15 residues. From germline, CDR1 is SGHRS and CDR2 YFSETQ. The CDR3 nucleotides are TGCGCCAGCAGCGCGGGGACAGGGGGAACCGGGGAGCTGTTTTTT. This translates into CASSAGTGGTGELFF.

This clone has more than one count but fewer than ten. The chain combines TRBV7-2 with TRBJ1-1; 7 bases match TRBD1. V was pared by 5 bases and J by 4 bases, with 16 bases of the junction left unmatched. Germline lookup yields CDR1 SGHTA and CDR2 FQGNSA. The CDR3 spans 17 residues. The CDR3 here is CASSPRQGRLESTEAFF. The CDR3 bases are TGTGCCAGCAGCCCCCGACAGGGAAGGCTAGAGAGCACTGAAGCTTTCTTT.

DNA of the CDR3: TGTGCCAGCAGTGAATATGGGACAGGGTTGAACACTGAAGCTTTCTTT. It yields the protein CASSEYGTGLNTEAFF. The chain recombines TRBV25-1 with TRBJ1-1; 9 bases line up with TRBD1. Germline V gene lookup returns CDR1 MGHDK and CDR2 SYGVNS. The ends lost 0 bases at V and 0 bases at J; junction bases unmatched: 2. This CDR3 contains 16 residues.

The chain combines TRBV9 with TRBJ1-2; 11 bases are a match to TRBD1. This CDR3 has 15 amino acids. V dropped 4 bases and J dropped 4; count of bases not matched to a gene: 6. CDR1 is SGDLS, CDR2 YYNGEE, per germline. The CDR3 nucleotides read TGTGCCAGCAGCTCCCGTGGACAGGGGGCCTATGGCTACACCTTC. Translated, it gives CASSSRGQGAYGYTF.

V and J are TRBV5-8 and TRBJ1-5; 8 nucleotides line up with TRBD1. CDR3 length: 17 amino acids. CDR1 and CDR2 from the germline V gene are SGHTS and YDEGEE. Trimming removed 0 bases from V and 4 bases from J; junction bases left unmatched: 9. CDR3 amino acids: CASSLGVGTGINQPQHF. In nucleotides, the CDR3 is TGTGCCAGCAGCTTGGGAGTGGGGACAGGTATTAATCAGCCCCAGCATTTT.

Of note for this clone: This specimen includes other DNA sequences encoding the same CDR3. V usage is TRBV7-8 and J usage is TRBJ1-5; possible D gene TRBD1, 5 bases. The ends were cut back, 5 bases at V and 7 bases at J, with 15 bases in the middle. The CDR3 extends over 14 amino acids. Germline CDR1 reads SGHVS; CDR2 reads FQNEAQ. The CDR3 DNA reads as TGTGCCAGCAGCCCAGGTCGGGGGTTCCAGCCCCAGCATTTT. This translates into CASSPGRGFQPQHF. Combining the CDR3 with reference TRBV7-8 and TRBJ1-5 gives the whole variable domain GAGVSQSPRYKVAKRGQDVALRCDPISGHVSLFWYQQALGQGPEFLTYFQNEAQLDKSGLPSDRFFAERPEGSVSTLKIQRTQQEDSAVYLCASSPGRGFQPQHFGDGTRLSIL.

The rearrangement uses TRBV6-1 and TRBJ2-7; a weak D match, TRBD2 (6 bases). The V and J ends lost 4 bases and 0 bases respectively, with 13 bases between them. This CDR3 contains 15 residues. The germline V gene has CDR1 MNHNS and CDR2 SASEGT. CDR3 loop: CASSGAGGLSYEQYF. Here the CDR3 DNA reads TGTGCCAGCAGTGGGGCCGGGGGACTCTCCTACGAGCAGTACTTC.

The CDR3, as DNA: TGTGCCAGCAGCTTTCGAGTAGCGGGAGCCTCAGATACGCAGTATTTT. Protein: CASSFRVAGASDTQYF. This rearrangement joins TRBV7-8 to TRBJ2-3; 9 bases line up with TRBD2. This CDR3 is 16 amino acids long. Germline CDR1 and CDR2: SGHVS and FQNEAQ. The ends lost 3 bases at V and 4 bases at J; junction bases unmatched: 8.

This sequence joins TRBV7-6 and TRBJ1-3; 11 bases are a match to TRBD1. The CDR3 totals 14 residues. Per the germline V gene, CDR1 is SGHVS and CDR2 is FNYEAQ. The trim removed 6 bases at V and 4 bases at J, leaving 2 bases unmatched. CDR3 sequence (DNA): TGTGCCAGCAGTCGGACAGGGGGCGGAAACACCATATATTTT. Translating it yields CASSRTGGGNTIYF.